The present T cell receptor beta chain was sequenced within a study of CXCR3-negative and CXCR3-positive naive CD8 T cells. Regarding the study as a whole: Relative to memory CD8+ cells, whose diversity was much lower, both naive subsets had comparably high diversity. The TRB CDR3s that CXCR3-positive naive cells carried were more hydrophobic than those of CXCR3-negative naive cells. Within a donor, both naive subsets shared TRBV-TRBJ usage, unlike memory cells.

The CDR3 runs to 15 residues. The germline V gene encodes CDR1 SGHRS and CDR2 YFSETQ. The TRB libraries of cDNA were built by UMI-labeled 5' RACE. With the 5' RACE reads reprocessed, TCRdb shows one record per CDR3 protein and no DNA. Here the sample table reports around 130,000 distinct CDR3 sequences. On this clonotype itself: Its antigen is unidentified.

Naivety in CD8+ T cells corresponded to a CD45RO-CCR7+CD27+CD95- phenotype. What was sequenced was naive CXCR3+ CD8+ T cells from blood. Sample subset: CD45RO-CCR7+CD27+CD95- naive CD8+ T cells expressing CXCR3 (TNR3+). This TCR came from a human donor in good health. Some clones in this sample may be carry-over from other donors' samples. The chain is built from TRBV5-1 and TRBJ2-1. The CDR3 here is CASSLPLRSHNEQFF.